This TCR beta chain stems from a study of early T cells in non-severe SARS-CoV-2 infection. About the research overall: Sequenced bulk RNA came from whole blood that was unsorted, and chains were unpaired.

Unique molecular identifiers were added to individual cDNA molecules. TCRdb reprocessed the 5' RACE reads via MiXCR and lists one record per CDR3 protein. The sample lists roughly 60,000 distinct CDR3 sequences, approximately 12% occurring once. This clonotype was counted many times. This clonotype originated in an adult who was a healthcare worker with PCR-confirmed SARS-CoV-2 infection or an uninfected control (not recorded which). The specimen was whole blood.

The CDR3: CASSPSENTEAFF. CDR3 DNA sequence: TGTGCCAGCTCACCGTCCGAGAACACTGAAGCTTTCTTT. J is TRBJ1-1 and V is TRBV18; D is unresolved. Trimming removed 3 bases from V and 1 base from J, with 6 bases in between. CDR3 length equals 13 residues. Germline values: CDR1 KGHSH, CDR2 LQKENI. The full variable domain, with the rest looked up from reference TRBV18 and TRBJ1-1, is NAGVMQNPRHLVRRRGQEARLRCSPMKGHSHVYWYRQLPEEGLKFMVYLQKENIIDESGMPKERFSAEFPKEGPSILRIQQVVRGDSAAYFCASSPSENTEAFFGQGTRLTVV.